This T cell receptor (beta chain) derives from a study of blood T cell repertoires in COVID-19. Study at large: The samples span acute and convalescent COVID-19 from the United States, Italy and Spain.

Per the authors' pipeline: Reference gene primer amplification gave nucleated cell count estimates. Profiled with immunoSEQ multiplex PCR; TCRdb holds only in-frame clones, not every one. Clone size and V and J calls were adopted from that table, with D and trimming inferred from the DNA. The sample lists some 100,000 clones; 85% were seen once. The V and J ends lost 1 base and 3 bases respectively, with 13 bases between them. CDR3 length equals 16 residues. Germline V gives CDR1 MGHDK, CDR2 SYGVNS. Sequencing was performed on peripheral blood. V is TRBV25-1 and J is TRBJ2-1, with D tentatively TRBD2 (6 bases). The receptor comes from a human donor in a cohort sampled during active COVID-19. As DNA, the CDR3 is TGTGCCAGCAGTGAATTTTTTCCTAGCGTCTACAATGAGCAGTTCTTC. As protein: CASSEFFPSVYNEQFF.